The 14 T cell receptor beta chains given below trace back to one sample, sequenced in a study of blood T cell repertoires in COVID-19. Profiling relied on immunoSEQ multiplex PCR, and the TCRdb table lists in-frame clones only, not all of them. The data contain approximately 180,000 clones, 70% to 90% of them singletons. Sequenced input: peripheral blood. The receptors derive from a person in their 70s with COVID-19, enrolled during active disease.

The chain couples TRBV6-6 to TRBJ1-1; TRBD1 agrees at 7 bases. The V and J ends lost 6 bases and 0 bases, in that order; junction bases with no gene match: 7. Looked up from germline, CDR1 is MNHNY and CDR2 is SVGAGI (reference sequence). The CDR3 is made up of 15 amino acids. CDR3 nucleotides: TGTGCCAGCAGCCACAGACAGGGCTTGAACACTGAAGCTTTCTTT. Residues: CASSHRQGLNTEAFF.

The gene calls are TRBV19 and TRBJ2-3; D might be TRBD2 (6 bases). Trimming left V 3 bases short and J 3 bases short, with 10 bases between. CDR1 LNHDA and CDR2 SQIVND come from the germline V gene (reference sequence). The CDR3 contains 14 residues. The CDR3 nucleotides read TGTGCCAGTAGTATGTACGGGAGTACAGATACGCAGTATTTT. Translating it yields CASSMYGSTDTQYF. Together with reference TRBV19 and TRBJ2-3, the CDR3 gives the full variable domain: DGGITQSPKYLFRKEGQNVTLSCEQNLNHDAMYWYRQDPGQGLRLIYYSQIVNDFQKGDIAEGYSVSREKKESFPLTVTSAQKNPTAFYLCASSMYGSTDTQYFGPGTRLTVL.

The chain joins TRBV18 to TRBJ1-4; 8 bases match TRBD1. This CDR3 is built from 14 residues. Germline V gives CDR1 KGHSH, CDR2 LQKENI. V was clipped by 6 bases and J by 4 bases; unmatched bases: 4. The CDR3 is CASSAGQDNEKLFF. DNA of the CDR3: TGTGCCAGCTCGGCGGGACAGGATAATGAAAAACTGTTTTTT.

The genes are TRBV11-2 and TRBJ2-5; D possibly corresponds to TRBD1 (6 bases). CDR1 is SGHAT, CDR2 FQNNGV, per germline. CDR3 length: 15 amino acids. V was pared by 0 bases and J by 1 base, with 9 bases between. The CDR3 region has the DNA TGTGCCAGCAGCTTAGATTGGACAGCCCAAGAGACCCAGTACTTC. It specifies CASSLDWTAQETQYF.

Concerning this clone: The same CDR3 arises from other DNA sequences in this sample as well. The rearrangement links TRBV18 to TRBJ2-7; D remains ambiguous. CDR3 length: 13 amino acids. Germline V CDR1 and CDR2: KGHSH, LQKENI. The V end was cut by 2 bases, the J end by 3 bases, with 8 bases between. The CDR3 sequence: CASSPGTDYEQYF. CDR3 nucleotides: TGTGCCAGCTCACCAGGCACCGACTACGAGCAGTACTTC.

This chain uses TRBV5-1 with TRBJ2-7, with D unclear. The CDR3 has 13 amino acids. V lost 3 bases and J lost 2, with 9 bases in between. The germline CDR1 and CDR2 sequences are SGHRS and YFSETQ. This CDR3 reads CASSSGSTYEQYF. The CDR3 DNA is TGCGCCAGCAGCTCAGGCAGTACCTACGAGCAGTACTTC.

The gene calls are TRBV28 and TRBJ1-1, with 8 bases identical to TRBD1. The ends lost 5 bases at V and 6 bases at J; junction bases unmatched: 5. CDR1 and CDR2 (germline): MDHEN, SYDVKM. The CDR3 is 13 amino acids. The CDR3 sequence is CASSAGGWAEAFF. In nucleotides, the CDR3 is TGTGCCAGCAGTGCAGGGGGCTGGGCTGAAGCTTTCTTT.

The chain has TRBV6-1 and TRBJ2-7; 11 nucleotides line up with TRBD1. CDR3 length: 16 amino acids. J lost 3 bases, V lost 0 bases, and 4 bases had no gene match. Germline assignment: CDR1 MNHNS and CDR2 SASEGT. The CDR3 sequence: CASSEAGTGGIYEQYF. In nucleotides, the CDR3 is TGTGCCAGCAGTGAAGCCGGGACAGGGGGAATCTACGAGCAGTACTTC.

This chain links TRBV5-6 with TRBJ2-7, with D uncertain. There are 15 residues in the CDR3. The V and J ends lost 2 bases and 0 bases respectively, with 12 bases between them. CDR1 is SGHDT and CDR2 is YYEEEE in the germline V gene. The CDR3 here is CASSLLGSSSYEQYF. The CDR3 DNA is TGTGCCAGCAGCTTACTCGGGTCGAGCTCCTACGAGCAGTACTTC.

The sample holds many counts of this clone. The chain joins TRBV6-2 or TRBV6-3 to TRBJ1-5; D is uncertain. Germline CDR1 and CDR2: MNHEY and SVGEGT. There are 14 residues in the CDR3. Trimming left V 6 bases short and J 0 bases short, with 9 bases between. As DNA, the CDR3 is TGTGCCAGCAGGCCTTTTAATAGCAATCAGCCCCAGCATTTT. This encodes CASRPFNSNQPQHF.

This chain links TRBV18 with TRBJ1-2; no reliable D call. CDR1 is KGHSH and CDR2 is LQKENI in the germline V gene. Between the trimmed V and J ends, which lost 3 bases and 7 bases, there was a span of 18 bases. CDR3 length: 15 residues. CDR3 loop: CASSPPARLRAGYTF. Written as DNA, the CDR3 is TGTGCCAGCTCACCGCCGGCGCGGTTGCGGGCTGGCTACACCTTC.

J is TRBJ1-5 and V is TRBV7-9; 10 nucleotides match TRBD1. The germline V gene has CDR1 SEHNR and CDR2 FQNEAQ (reference sequence). This CDR3 comprises 15 residues. After removal of 5 bases from V and 2 bases from J, the junction contained 3 bases not matched to a gene. CDR3 DNA: TGTGCCAGCAGCGGACAGGGGGGCGGCAATCAGCCCCAGCATTTT. This translates into CASSGQGGGNQPQHF.

The CDR3 is CASSQRGTASNTGELFF. CDR3 nucleotide sequence: TGTGCCAGCAGTCAGCGGGGGACAGCTTCGAACACCGGGGAGCTGTTTTTT. The chain combines TRBV9 with TRBJ2-2; TRBD2 might be the D (8 bases). The CDR3 extends over 17 amino acids. The germline gives CDR1 SGDLS, CDR2 YYNGEE. Trimming shortened V by 5 bases and J by 0 bases, and 17 bases separated the two germline ends.

V usage is TRBV10-3 and J usage is TRBJ2-7; 14 bases are shared with TRBD2. The CDR3 sequence is 16 residues long. The germline gives CDR1 ENHRY, CDR2 SYGVKD. Trimming cost V 0 bases and J 6 bases; bases outside gene matches: 4. DNA of the CDR3: TGTGCCATCAGTGAGTCGGGACTAGCGGGGGTTATCGAGCAGTACTTC. Amino acid sequence: CAISESGLAGVIEQYF.